Listed below are T cell receptor beta chains from one sample, sequenced in a study of cytomegalovirus exposure and HLA in healthy donors. Produced via immunoSEQ multiplex PCR; TCRdb's table is partial and in-frame only. The sample has under 200,000 clones; around 79% are singletons. Sequences were obtained from PBMCs. All receptors derive from a woman in her 40s in good health and CMV-seronegative. CDR3s include the opening cysteine and the closing phenylalanine or tryptophan. Fields, in order: J gene, clone size, D gene, V gene, CDR3 protein, CDR3 DNA. The D gene is left open where the match is weak. Part of the rows lack a size; the others show once, few, many or a class for expanded clones.

>TRBJ1-2|NA|NA|TRBV30
CAWNPRLRLTWSYGYTF
TGTGCCTGGAACCCCCGCCTACGGTTAACTTGGTCCTATGGCTACACCTTC
>TRBJ2-3|NA|NA|TRBV5-1
CASSLAFGQGTDTQYF
TGCGCCAGCAGCTTGGCTTTTGGGCAGGGCACAGATACGCAGTATTTT
>TRBJ1-1|few|TRBD1|TRBV5-1
CASRGQENTEAFF
TGCGCCAGCAGAGGACAGGAGAACACTGAAGCTTTCTTT
>TRBJ2-3|NA|TRBD2|TRBV28
CASSPFRTSGGGTDTQYF
TGTGCCAGCAGTCCCTTCCGGACTAGCGGAGGGGGCACAGATACGCAGTATTTT
>TRBJ2-4|NA|NA|TRBV5-6
CASSLLSRRLRGNIQYF
TGTGCCAGCAGCTTGCTTAGCCGCCGCCTTAGGGGAAACATTCAGTACTTC
>TRBJ2-3|few|NA|TRBV5-1
CASSLGNREDTQYF
TGCGCCAGCAGCTTGGGAAACAGGGAGGATACGCAGTATTTT
>TRBJ1-5|NA|NA|TRBV7-8
CASSFSRQTRFNQPQHF
TGTGCCAGCAGCTTTTCTCGACAGACAAGATTCAATCAGCCCCAGCATTTT
>TRBJ2-7|NA|NA|TRBV5-4
CASSLNRRPTNEQYF
TGTGCCAGCAGCTTAAACAGGAGACCCACCAACGAGCAGTACTTC
>TRBJ2-1|NA|NA|TRBV10-2
CASSGPQTYNEQFF
TGCGCCAGCAGTGGTCCCCAGACCTACAATGAGCAGTTCTTC
>TRBJ1-2|NA|TRBD1|TRBV2
CATTGWDYGYTF
TGTGCCACGACAGGGTGGGACTATGGCTACACCTTC
>TRBJ2-2|NA|NA|TRBV7-3
CASSLRPSEAGELFF
TGTGCCAGCAGCCTTCGGCCATCCGAGGCCGGGGAGCTGTTTTTT
>TRBJ1-2|NA|NA|TRBV6-5
CASSYSEGNGYTF
TGTGCCAGCAGTTACTCGGAGGGGAATGGCTACACCTTC
>TRBJ2-5|NA|NA|TRBV7-2
CASSPQGGSAETQYF
TGTGCCAGCAGCCCGCAGGGAGGTTCGGCAGAGACCCAGTACTTC
>TRBJ2-7|NA|TRBD1|TRBV19
CASSLGTGAYEQYF
TGTGCCAGTAGCCTTGGGACAGGGGCCTACGAGCAGTACTTC
>TRBJ2-3|NA|TRBD1|TRBV18
CASSSGQTGTDTQYF
TGTGCCAGCTCATCGGGACAGACAGGCACAGATACGCAGTATTTT
>TRBJ2-7|NA|TRBD2|TRBV7-9
CASEGTSGYEQYF
TGTGCCAGTGAGGGGACTAGCGGATACGAGCAGTACTTC
>TRBJ2-5|NA|TRBD1|TRBV27
CASKPLGQGEVQYF
TGTGCCAGCAAACCTCTCGGACAGGGGGAGGTCCAGTACTTC
>TRBJ1-2|NA|NA|TRBV27
CASSPQGGFGYTF
TGTGCCAGCAGTCCTCAGGGTGGGTTTGGCTACACCTTC
>TRBJ2-1|few|NA|TRBV5-1
CASRLGLMGGNEQFF
TGCGCCAGCAGACTGGGGCTAATGGGGGGCAATGAGCAGTTCTTC
>TRBJ2-5|NA|NA|TRBV18
CASSPSIDSQETQYF
TGTGCCAGCTCACCATCGATCGACAGCCAAGAGACCCAGTACTTC
>TRBJ1-1|NA|NA|TRBV6-6
CASRDSQNTEAFF
TGTGCCAGCAGGGACAGCCAGAACACTGAAGCTTTCTTT
>TRBJ1-2|NA|NA|TRBV28
CASSLLGTGSCTF
TGTGCCAGCAGTTTATTGGGCACGGGGTCGTGCACCTTC
>TRBJ1-1|many|NA|TRBV2
CASLDRINTEAFF
TGTGCCAGCTTAGACAGGATAAACACTGAAGCTTTCTTT
>TRBJ2-7|NA|TRBD1|TRBV30
CAWSVLGRGPYEQYF
TGTGCCTGGAGTGTATTGGGAAGGGGGCCTTACGAGCAGTACTTC
>TRBJ1-3|NA|NA|TRBV9
CASSVATGRIPGNTIYF
TGTGCCAGCAGCGTAGCTACGGGAAGAATTCCTGGAAACACCATATATTTT
>TRBJ1-5|NA|NA|TRBV5-1
CASSRDIGQPQHF
TGCGCCAGCAGCCGGGACATTGGTCAGCCCCAGCATTTT
>TRBJ2-7|NA|NA|TRBV6-6
CASSFGQPYERYF
TGTGCCAGCAGTTTCGGACAGCCTTACGAGCGGTACTTC
>TRBJ2-5|NA|NA|TRBV5-1
CASSLDLEETQYF
TGCGCCAGCAGCTTGGACCTGGAGGAGACCCAGTACTTC
>TRBJ2-5|NA|TRBD2|TRBV18
CASSPIAGGYQETQYF
TGTGCCAGCTCACCGATAGCGGGAGGTTACCAAGAGACCCAGTACTTC
>TRBJ2-6|NA|TRBD1|TRBV27
CASSLWGTGEAGANVLTF
TGTGCCAGCAGTTTATGGGGGACAGGGGAGGCCGGGGCCAACGTCCTGACTTTC
>TRBJ1-5|NA|TRBD1|TRBV30
CACGTGGAGNQPQHF
TGTGCCTGCGGGACAGGGGGCGCCGGCAATCAGCCCCAGCATTTT
>TRBJ1-4|NA|NA|TRBV29-1
CSADRLTNEKLFF
TGCAGCGCAGACAGACTCACTAATGAAAAACTGTTTTTT